These T cell receptor beta chains were read from a single sample in a study of T cell repertoires in cytomegalovirus infection. TCRdb analysed the reads with MiXCR anew, one entry per CDR3 protein. The table shows tens of thousands of distinct CDR3 sequences, with just under 4% occurring only once. Sequenced sample: PBMCs. The receptor set was obtained from a human donor in good health (CMV status not recorded). Some clones in this sample may be carry-over from other donors' samples. CDR3s leave out the opening cysteine and the closing phenylalanine or tryptophan. D genes are given only for firm matches. Part of the rows lack a size; the others show once, few, many or a class for expanded clones.

size	V	D	CDR3
many	TRBV7-2	TRBD1	ASSLAARGRETQY
many	TRBV20-1	.	SAKREIYEQY
many	TRBV6-2/TRBV6-3	.	ASRRNTEAF
many	TRBV28	TRBD1	ASSLTGRTYEQY
many	TRBV7-8	.	ASTGFGGELF
many	TRBV6-2/TRBV6-3	.	ASPGSMNRGEQY
many	TRBV7-2	.	ASSLHQPNTEAF
many	TRBV12-3/TRBV12-4	.	ASNPGPPPPQH
many	TRBV28	TRBD1	ATTDRVYEKLF
many	TRBV7-2	TRBD2	ASSFQAGEIYEQY
many	TRBV7-8	.	ASSLRHKEGTQY
.	TRBV7-8	TRBD2	ASSLAPSGRRETQY
many	TRBV11-2	.	ASSFRERELF
many	TRBV28	.	ASRQTVPGTQY
many	TRBV20-1	.	SARDTTSYEQY
many	TRBV28	.	ASSFMSGSSNQPQH
many	TRBV7-2	.	ASSLAPSTGGWWAQY
many	TRBV7-2	.	ASSLDGGGGYT
many	TRBV7-2	.	ASSSRTPGRTQETQY
many	TRBV7-2	.	ASSLLASSTDTQY
many	TRBV7-3	.	ASSSSPTDTQY
many	TRBV7-2	.	ASSLVGGGSLTDTQY
few	TRBV20-1	.	SANLKVLYNSPLH
many	TRBV12-3/TRBV12-4	.	ASSLGTVWPQH
many	TRBV7-2	.	ASSLPARRSLDTQY
many	TRBV7-9	.	ASSLGTTYEQY
many	TRBV5-1	TRBD1	ASSPDRASDTQY
many	TRBV3-1	.	ASTRGASTYNEQF
many	TRBV6-2/TRBV6-3	.	ASTTNRAEQF
many	TRBV7-2	.	ASSQRAGPVNTEAF
many	TRBV7-2	TRBD1	ASMRDRDQDTQY
many	TRBV28	.	ASSLRQGRTDTQY
many	TRBV2	TRBD2	ASSATSGNTGELF
many	TRBV28	.	ASTGDALNTEAF
many	TRBV6-2/TRBV6-3	.	ASRRRDSYEQY
many	TRBV20-1	.	SASTLPGKLF
many	TRBV7-2	.	ASSFIQGIYEQY
many	TRBV28	.	ASSLGTMLMNTEAF
few	TRBV7-2	.	ASSLYPGSSYEQY
many	TRBV7-2	.	ASSLDSSGNSPLH
many	TRBV7-2	TRBD1	ASSLATGGVKPEKLF
many	TRBV28	.	ASSLGGGSNQPQH
.	TRBV6-2/TRBV6-3	.	ASSSGLLRQETQY
.	TRBV18	.	ASSPGAPNQPQH
many	TRBV6-5	.	ASSYSHPSNSNQPQH
many	TRBV4-1	.	ASRGDEEKLF
few	TRBV28	TRBD1	ASTPPGQGASTDTQY
many	TRBV7-2	TRBD1	ASNRAGQGSYGYT
many	TRBV7-2	.	ASSWGSGNTIY
many	TRBV7-3	.	ASSLGRARSSNEQF